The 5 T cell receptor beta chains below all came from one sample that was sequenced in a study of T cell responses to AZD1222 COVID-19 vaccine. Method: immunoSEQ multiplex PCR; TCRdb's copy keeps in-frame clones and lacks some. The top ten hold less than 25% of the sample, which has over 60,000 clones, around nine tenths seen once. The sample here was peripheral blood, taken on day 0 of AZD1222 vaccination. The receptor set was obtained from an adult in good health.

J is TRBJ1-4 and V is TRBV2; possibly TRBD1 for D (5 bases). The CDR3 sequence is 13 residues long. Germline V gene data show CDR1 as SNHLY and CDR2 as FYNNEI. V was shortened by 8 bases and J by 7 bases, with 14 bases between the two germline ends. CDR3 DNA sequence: TGTGCCAGCCGAAACAGCGGGGCTGAAAAACTGTTTTTT. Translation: CASRNSGAEKLFF.

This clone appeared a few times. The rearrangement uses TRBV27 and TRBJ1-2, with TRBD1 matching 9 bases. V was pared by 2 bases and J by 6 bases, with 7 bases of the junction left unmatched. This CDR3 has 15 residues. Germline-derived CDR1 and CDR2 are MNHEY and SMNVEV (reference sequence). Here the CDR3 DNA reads TGTGCCAGCAGTTTAGCCGGGACAGGGTCGAATGGCTACACCTTC. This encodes CASSLAGTGSNGYTF.

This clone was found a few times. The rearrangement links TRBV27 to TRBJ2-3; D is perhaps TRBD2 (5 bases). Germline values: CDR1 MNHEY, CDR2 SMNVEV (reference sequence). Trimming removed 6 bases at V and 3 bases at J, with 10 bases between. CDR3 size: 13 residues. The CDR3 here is CASSSGVTDTQYF. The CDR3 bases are TGTGCCAGCAGCTCCGGGGTAACAGATACGCAGTATTTT.

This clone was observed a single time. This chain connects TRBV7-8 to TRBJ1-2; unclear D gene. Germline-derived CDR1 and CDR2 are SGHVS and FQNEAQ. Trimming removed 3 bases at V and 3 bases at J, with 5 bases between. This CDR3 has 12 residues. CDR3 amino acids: CASSLPHYGYTF. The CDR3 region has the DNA TGTGCCAGCAGCTTGCCCCACTATGGCTACACCTTC.

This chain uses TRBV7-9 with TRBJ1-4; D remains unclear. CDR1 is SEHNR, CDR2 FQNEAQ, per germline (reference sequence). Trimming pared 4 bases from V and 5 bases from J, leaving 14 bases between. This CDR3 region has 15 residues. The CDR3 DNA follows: TGTGCCAGCAGCTCTATAGGGCTGATAAATGAAAAACTGTTTTTT. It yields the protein CASSSIGLINEKLFF. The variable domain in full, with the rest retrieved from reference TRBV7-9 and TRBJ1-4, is DTGVSQNPRHKITKRGQNVTFRCDPISEHNRLYWYRQTLGQGPEFLTYFQNEAQLEKSRLLSDRFSAERPKGSFSTLEIQRTEQGDSAMYLCASSSIGLINEKLFFGSGTQLSVL.